The clone carrying this TCR beta chain appeared many times. The read terminates 3 residues before the CDR3 end, so the remaining end is supplied by the germline J gene. The entry originates in a study of T cell clonality in common variable immunodeficiency. Germline CDR1 is SQVTM and CDR2 is ANQGSEA. The CDR3 is 13 residues long. The junction had 10 bases not matched to a gene; V was cut back by 7 bases and J by 8 bases. Data came from immunoSEQ multiplex PCR; TCRdb stores just in-frame clones and leaves some out. Singletons are absent from the sample, which has 55,000 to 65,000 clones. Sequenced: peripheral blood mononuclear cells. The chain joins TRBV29-1 to TRBJ2-1; TRBD1 aligns across 8 bases. This receptor was obtained from a person between 18 and 75 years old in good health. Partial CDR3 DNA: TGCAGCGCCGGACAGGGTAAGAGGGATGAG. It specifies CSAGQGKRDE. The whole CDR3 is CSAGQGKRDEQFF.